This TCR beta chain derives from a study of blood T cell repertoires in COVID-19. Overall study context: PBMCs, B-cell-depleted T cells, or T cells provided the cDNA or gDNA that made up the material.

Profiled with immunoSEQ multiplex PCR; TCRdb holds only in-frame clones, not every one. The sample lists roughly 290,000 clones; around 87% were seen once. This CDR3 spans 14 amino acids. In germline, CDR1 is LGHDT, CDR2 YNNKEL (reference sequence). V was clipped by 2 bases and J by 6 bases, with 13 bases between them. Sequenced sample: peripheral blood. This receptor was obtained from a woman aged 50 to 60 who had recovered from COVID-19. The chain couples TRBV3-1 (or the pseudogene TRBV3-2) to TRBJ1-1; D unclear. CDR3: CASSQLGGTAEAFF. For the CDR3, the DNA is TGTGCCAGCAGCCAACTAGGCGGCACGGCTGAAGCTTTCTTT.